This T cell receptor (beta chain) was sequenced for a study of Ad26.COV2.S vaccination and SARS-CoV-2 variants. Study-level information: Ad26.COV2.S given intramuscularly, once or twice 56 days apart.

Sequencing was performed with immunoSEQ multiplex PCR; in TCRdb, only in-frame clones are kept and a portion is missing. The profile covers a few hundred thousand clones, with roughly 80% appearing a single time and around 7% taken by the ten largest. The study's findings and limits: Reportedly, spike-specific CD8+ and CD4+ T cell responses achieved substantial breadth once vaccination had taken place.

Treatment described: over 15 received Ad26.COV2.S at low or high dose, single or two shots; about 5 received placebo; per-sample allocation not given. Day 63 after the first vaccine or placebo injection was the time point for sampling. Donor was an adult aged 18-55 years in Boston. The length of the CDR3 is 15 residues. The trim removed 6 bases at V and 3 bases at J, leaving 5 bases unmatched. Germline values: CDR1 ENHRY, CDR2 SYGVKD. Remarks on this clone: Its antigen remains unidentified.

J is TRBJ2-2 and V is TRBV10-3; TRBD1 matches at 9 bases. The source is a person aged 18-60 years who received the Ad26.COV2.S COVID-19 vaccine or a placebo. Sample: peripheral blood, taken in a trial of Ad26.COV2.S vaccine versus placebo. The CDR3: CAISLGQGDTGELFF. CDR3 sequence (DNA): TGTGCCATCAGCCTGGGACAGGGAGACACCGGGGAGCTGTTTTTT.